Listed below are T cell receptor beta chains from one sample, sequenced in a study of post-analysis software for immune sequencing data. Each CDR3 protein is one row after TCRdb ran MiXCR on the PCR reads. The table shows roughly 700,000 distinct CDR3 sequences, with around 27% occurring only once. The material sequenced was blood. These receptor sequences come from a girl aged 10-17 years with multiple sclerosis. CDR3s include the opening cysteine and the closing phenylalanine or tryptophan. A D gene is named only where the DNA matches it firmly. Clone size appears in some rows only: once, few, many, or a class for an expanded clone.

clone size	V gene	J gene	D gene	CDR3 length	CDR3 protein	CDR3 DNA
few	TRBV20-1	TRBJ2-7	TRBD2	15	CSASGTSGSSYEQYF	TGCAGTGCTTCCGGGACTAGCGGTAGCTCCTACGAGCAGTACTTC
.	TRBV28	TRBJ2-4	.	15	CASSLPAGTLDIQYF	TGTGCCAGCAGTTTACCGGCGGGGACCTTGGACATTCAGTACTTC
few	TRBV29-1	TRBJ2-1	.	14	CSGDQSGFDNEQFF	TGCAGCGGGGACCAAAGTGGCTTTGACAATGAGCAGTTCTTC
.	TRBV7-2	TRBJ1-2	.	14	CASSFSASLYGYTF	TGTGCCAGCAGCTTCTCAGCATCTCTCTATGGCTACACCTTC
.	TRBV3-1	TRBJ1-2	TRBD1	15	CASSVAGTGPYGYTF	TGTGCCAGCAGCGTAGCCGGGACAGGGCCCTATGGCTACACCTTC
few	TRBV20-1	TRBJ2-1	TRBD2	17	CSAGGAWTSGSIGEQFF	TGCAGTGCTGGAGGGGCGTGGACTAGCGGGAGCATTGGTGAGCAGTTCTTC
many	TRBV29-1	TRBJ2-7	.	13	CSVRAGPSYEQYF	TGCAGCGTCCGGGCAGGGCCTTCCTACGAGCAGTACTTC
.	TRBV20-1	TRBJ1-2	TRBD1	12	CSAGGGGPTYTF	TGCAGTGCTGGGGGAGGGGGCCCTACATACACCTTC
few	TRBV6-6	TRBJ2-7	.	12	CASNNEGFEQYF	TGTGCCAGCAACAACGAAGGGTTCGAGCAGTACTTC
.	TRBV29-1	TRBJ2-5	TRBD1	14	CSVQTTGGGETQYF	TGCAGCGTACAAACGACAGGGGGAGGAGAGACCCAGTACTTC
.	TRBV5-1	TRBJ2-3	.	14	CASSLSWVEDTQYF	TGCGCCAGCAGCTTGTCATGGGTTGAGGATACGCAGTATTTT
.	TRBV20-1	TRBJ2-1	.	15	CSARGSRVLWNEQFF	TGCAGTGCTAGAGGCTCTAGGGTCCTTTGGAATGAGCAGTTCTTC
.	TRBV28	TRBJ1-5	.	15	CASGWFGRSSQPQHF	TGTGCCAGCGGGTGGTTTGGGCGTAGCAGTCAGCCCCAGCATTTT
few	TRBV4-3	TRBJ2-7	.	15	CASSQEDGATYEQYF	TGCGCCAGCAGCCAAGAGGACGGGGCCACCTACGAGCAGTACTTC
.	TRBV20-1	TRBJ2-5	.	18	CSVFSAAGQGGSQETQYF	TGCAGTGTATTTTCCGCGGCGGGTCAGGGAGGTAGTCAAGAGACCCAGTACTTC
few	TRBV6-5	TRBJ2-1	.	12	CASISSYNEQFF	TGTGCCAGCATTAGCTCCTACAATGAGCAGTTCTTC
.	TRBV7-2	TRBJ2-7	.	14	CASSPTWVGNEQYF	TGTGCCAGCAGCCCGACTTGGGTGGGGAATGAGCAGTACTTC
few	TRBV7-8	TRBJ2-1	TRBD1	17	CASSLTRPGQEDNEQFF	TGTGCCAGCAGCTTGACACGACCGGGACAGGAGGACAATGAGCAGTTCTTC
few	TRBV20-1	TRBJ1-5	.	15	CSASRGTNSNQPQHF	TGCAGTGCTAGTCGGGGGACAAATAGCAATCAGCCCCAGCATTTT
few	TRBV6-6	TRBJ2-1	.	18	CASTRKEGRMRERNEQFF	TGTGCCAGCACCCGAAAGGAGGGTCGTATGAGGGAGCGGAATGAGCAGTTCTTC
.	TRBV20-1	TRBJ2-1	.	17	CSARDLVIGAGYNEQFF	TGCAGTGCTAGAGATCTAGTAATTGGGGCAGGATACAATGAGCAGTTCTTC
.	TRBV5-1	TRBJ2-5	.	14	CASNLGEMEETQYF	TGCGCCAGCAACTTGGGCGAGATGGAGGAGACCCAGTACTTC
.	TRBV5-1	TRBJ1-2	.	14	CASSAGLSDYGYTF	TGCGCCAGCAGCGCAGGGCTGTCGGACTATGGCTACACCTTC
few	TRBV29-1	TRBJ2-3	TRBD1	14	CSVARGTVPDTQYF	TGCAGCGTTGCTCGTGGGACAGTCCCAGATACGCAGTATTTT
many	TRBV28	TRBJ2-3	TRBD2	14	CASSTGLVVDTQYF	TGTGCCAGCAGTACTGGACTAGTTGTAGATACGCAGTATTTT
.	TRBV20-1	TRBJ1-1	TRBD1	13	CSASIQGTNEAFF	TGCAGTGCCTCCATACAGGGGACTAATGAAGCTTTCTTT
few	TRBV5-1	TRBJ2-1	TRBD2	18	CASSLWTSGGSSYNEQFF	TGCGCCAGCAGCTTATGGACTAGCGGGGGGAGCTCCTACAATGAGCAGTTCTTC
.	TRBV29-1	TRBJ2-1	.	13	CSGGGTTYNEQFF	TGCAGCGGGGGGGGCACTACCTACAATGAGCAGTTCTTC
.	TRBV20-1	TRBJ2-7	TRBD1	15	CSARRRDRWGYEQYF	TGCAGTGCCCGCCGACGGGACAGGTGGGGCTACGAGCAGTACTTC
once	TRBV6-1	TRBJ2-3	TRBD2	19	CVSGPLLAGEPGSTDTQYF	TGTGTCAGCGGTCCCTTATTAGCGGGAGAGCCGGGGAGCACAGATACGCAGTATTTT
few	TRBV12-3/TRBV12-4	TRBJ2-7	.	15	CASSKSGTSNYEQYF	TGTGCCAGCAGTAAATCCGGGACAAGCAACTACGAGCAGTACTTC
few	TRBV10-3	TRBJ2-3	TRBD2	16	CAISALAGVGTDTQYF	TGTGCCATCAGTGCTCTAGCGGGAGTTGGCACAGATACGCAGTATTTT
many	TRBV20-1	TRBJ2-1	TRBD1	11	CSADRANEQFF	TGCAGCGCGGACAGGGCGAATGAGCAGTTCTTC
few	TRBV20-1	TRBJ2-1	TRBD2	13	CGILAETYNEQFF	TGCGGAATACTAGCGGAAACCTACAATGAGCAGTTCTTC
few	TRBV6-4	TRBJ2-3	.	15	CASSGRRGATDTQYF	TGTGCCAGCAGTGGACGCAGGGGGGCCACAGATACGCAGTATTTT